Listed below are T cell receptor beta chains from one sample, sequenced in a study of T cell repertoires in cytomegalovirus infection. TCRdb recomputed calls from the reads with MiXCR, one row per CDR3 protein. The profile shows about 240,000 distinct CDR3 sequences, about 12% of them singletons. Sequencing was carried out using PBMCs. The source is a human donor in good health (CMV status not recorded). Some clones in this sample may be carry-over from other donors' samples. CDR3s include the opening cysteine and the closing phenylalanine or tryptophan. Each record gives: J gene, clone size, V gene, D gene, CDR3 protein, CDR3 DNA. D genes are given only for firm matches. A clone size is listed for some rows: how often the clone was seen (once, few, many), or a class if it is expanded.

TRBJ2-5 | many | TRBV6-2/TRBV6-3 | - | CASSRGVNRDTGETQYF | TGTGCCAGCAGCCGGGGGGTGAACCGGGACACTGGAGAGACCCAGTACTTC
TRBJ1-3 | - | TRBV9 | - | CASSTHTSGNTIYF | TGTGCCAGCAGCACCCACACCTCTGGAAACACCATATATTTT
TRBJ2-7 | many | TRBV6-6 | - | CASSTAYEQYF | TGTGCCAGCAGCACAGCCTACGAGCAGTACTTC
TRBJ2-1 | many | TRBV7-2 | - | CASSLSSQLGEQFF | TGTGCCAGCAGCTTATCCAGTCAATTAGGTGAGCAGTTCTTC
TRBJ2-4 | many | TRBV6-2/TRBV6-3 | TRBD2 | CASSSARTSGALAKNIQYF | TGTGCCAGCAGTTCGGCCCGGACTAGCGGGGCTCTAGCCAAAAACATTCAGTACTTC
TRBJ1-2 | - | TRBV9 | TRBD1 | CASSVLTTGGGYTF | TGTGCCAGCAGCGTTCTAACAACAGGGGGTGGCTACACCTTC
TRBJ1-4 | many | TRBV7-8 | - | CASSLDRYKKTNEKLFF | TGTGCCAGCAGCTTAGACAGATACAAGAAAACTAATGAAAAACTGTTTTTT
TRBJ2-5 | once | TRBV18 | TRBD2 | CASSENPSGAREETQYF | TGTGCCAGCTCAGAGAATCCTAGCGGGGCCCGGGAAGAGACCCAGTACTTC
TRBJ2-3 | - | TRBV29-1 | - | CSGILQTDTQYF | TGCAGCGGAATTCTTCAAACAGATACGCAGTATTTT
TRBJ1-2 | - | TRBV5-1 | - | CASSPGWSERYGYTF | TGCGCCAGCAGCCCAGGATGGTCGGAACGCTATGGCTACACCTTC
TRBJ2-4 | - | TRBV6-1 | TRBD1 | CASSQHDRVALQYF | TGTGCCAGCAGTCAACACGACAGGGTGGCTCTTCAGTACTTC
TRBJ2-2 | - | TRBV28 | - | CASSQTGFNTGELFF | TGTGCCAGCAGCCAAACAGGATTCAACACCGGGGAGCTGTTTTTT
TRBJ1-5 | many | TRBV6-1 | TRBD1 | CAGETGGPGPNQPQHF | TGTGCCGGCGAGACAGGGGGCCCGGGACCGAATCAGCCCCAGCATTTT
TRBJ2-1 | many | TRBV12-3/TRBV12-4 | - | CASRPRGRIIMFF | TGTGCCAGCAGACCTCGAGGGAGGATAATAATGTTCTTC
TRBJ2-7 | - | TRBV5-5 | - | CASSLALTGEGIYEQYF | TGTGCCAGCAGCTTGGCCCTTACAGGGGAGGGGATCTACGAGCAGTACTTC
TRBJ2-5 | many | TRBV7-2 | TRBD2 | CASQTGGQETQYF | TGTGCCAGTCAAACGGGGGGACAAGAGACCCAGTACTTC